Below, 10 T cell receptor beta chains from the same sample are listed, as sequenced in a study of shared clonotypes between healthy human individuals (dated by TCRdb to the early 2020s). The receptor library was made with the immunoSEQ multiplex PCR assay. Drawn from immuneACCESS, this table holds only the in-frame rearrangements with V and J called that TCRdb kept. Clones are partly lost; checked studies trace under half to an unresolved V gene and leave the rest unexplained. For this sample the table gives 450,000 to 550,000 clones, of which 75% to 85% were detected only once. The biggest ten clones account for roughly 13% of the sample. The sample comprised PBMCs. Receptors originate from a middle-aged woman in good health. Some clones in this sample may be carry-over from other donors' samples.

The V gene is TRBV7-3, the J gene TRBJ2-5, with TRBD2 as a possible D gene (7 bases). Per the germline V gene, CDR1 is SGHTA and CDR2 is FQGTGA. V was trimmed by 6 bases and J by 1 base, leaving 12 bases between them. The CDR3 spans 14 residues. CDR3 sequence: CASSKGGVQETQYF. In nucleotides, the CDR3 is TGTGCCAGCAGTAAAGGGGGGGTCCAAGAGACCCAGTACTTC.

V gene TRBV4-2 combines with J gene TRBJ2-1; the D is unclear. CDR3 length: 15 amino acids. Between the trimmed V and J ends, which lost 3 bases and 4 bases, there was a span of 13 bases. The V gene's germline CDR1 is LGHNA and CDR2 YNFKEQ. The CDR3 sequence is CASSQPETVYNEQFF. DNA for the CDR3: TGTGCCAGCAGCCAGCCCGAGACGGTGTACAATGAGCAGTTCTTC.

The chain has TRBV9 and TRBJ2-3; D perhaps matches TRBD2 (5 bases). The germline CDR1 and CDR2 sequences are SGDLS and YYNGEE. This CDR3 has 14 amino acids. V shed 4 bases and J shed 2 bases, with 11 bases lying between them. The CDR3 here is CASSPGGYTDTQYF. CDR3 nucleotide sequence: TGTGCCAGCAGCCCCGGAGGATACACAGATACGCAGTATTTT.

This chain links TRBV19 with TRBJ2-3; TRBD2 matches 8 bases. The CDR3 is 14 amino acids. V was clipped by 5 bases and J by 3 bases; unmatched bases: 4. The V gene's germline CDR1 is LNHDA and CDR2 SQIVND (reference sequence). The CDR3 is CASSAGGRTDTQYF. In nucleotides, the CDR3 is TGTGCCAGTAGTGCGGGAGGTAGGACAGATACGCAGTATTTT.

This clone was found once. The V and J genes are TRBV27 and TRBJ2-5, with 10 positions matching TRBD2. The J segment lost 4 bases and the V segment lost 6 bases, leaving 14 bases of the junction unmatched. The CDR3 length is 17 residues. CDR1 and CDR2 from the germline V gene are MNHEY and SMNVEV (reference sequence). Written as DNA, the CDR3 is TGTGCCAGCAGGAAGAGGGCTAGCGGGAGTTGGGGAGAGACCCAGTACTTC. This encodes CASRKRASGSWGETQYF.

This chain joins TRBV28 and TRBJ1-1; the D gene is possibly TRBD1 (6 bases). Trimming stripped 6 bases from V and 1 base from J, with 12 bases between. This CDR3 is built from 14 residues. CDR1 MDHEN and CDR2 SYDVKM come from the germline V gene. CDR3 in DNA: TGTGCCAGCAGGATGGACAGACAGAACACTGAAGCTTTCTTT. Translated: CASRMDRQNTEAFF.

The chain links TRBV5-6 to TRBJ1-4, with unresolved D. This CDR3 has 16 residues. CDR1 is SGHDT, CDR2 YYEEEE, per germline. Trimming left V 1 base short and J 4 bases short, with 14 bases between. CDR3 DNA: TGTGCCAGCAGCTTGTTACCACAGATGGTTAATGAAAAACTGTTTTTT. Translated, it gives CASSLLPQMVNEKLFF.

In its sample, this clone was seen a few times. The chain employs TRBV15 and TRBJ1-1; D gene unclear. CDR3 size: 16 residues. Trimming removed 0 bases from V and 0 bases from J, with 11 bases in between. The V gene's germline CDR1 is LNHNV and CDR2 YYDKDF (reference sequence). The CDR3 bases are TGTGCCACCAGCAGAGAAGGTGGAGCCTTGAACACTGAAGCTTTCTTT. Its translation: CATSREGGALNTEAFF.

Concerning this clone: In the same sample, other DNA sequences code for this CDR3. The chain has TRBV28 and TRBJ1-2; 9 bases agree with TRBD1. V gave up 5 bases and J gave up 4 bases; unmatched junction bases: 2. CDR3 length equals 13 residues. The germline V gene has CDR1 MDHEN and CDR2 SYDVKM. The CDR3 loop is CASSPTGGYGYTF. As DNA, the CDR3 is TGTGCCAGCAGTCCGACAGGGGGCTATGGCTACACCTTC.

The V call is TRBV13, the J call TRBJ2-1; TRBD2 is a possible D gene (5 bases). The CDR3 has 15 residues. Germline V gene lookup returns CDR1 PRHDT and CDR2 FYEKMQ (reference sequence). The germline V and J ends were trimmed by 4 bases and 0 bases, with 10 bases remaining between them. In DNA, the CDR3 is TGTGCCAGCAGCTCCCTAGCAAGCTCCTACAATGAGCAGTTCTTC. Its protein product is CASSSLASSYNEQFF. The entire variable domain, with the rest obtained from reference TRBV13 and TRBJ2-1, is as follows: AAGVIQSPRHLIKEKRETATLKCYPIPRHDTVYWYQQGPGQDPQFLISFYEKMQSDKGSIPDRFSAQQFSDYHSELNMSSLELGDSALYFCASSSLASSYNEQFFGPGTRLTVL.